This T cell receptor (beta chain) was sequenced for a study of OX40 agonist ivuxolimab in advanced cancers. Study-wide context: A diagnosis of hepatocellular carcinoma, melanoma, renal cell or head and neck cancer was present in dose-escalation patients.

The junction had 5 bases not matched to a gene; V was cut back by 6 bases and J by 7 bases. The CDR3 is 14 residues long. CDR1 MNHEY and CDR2 SMNVEV come from the germline V gene (reference sequence). Details on this clone: Its antigen is not known.

Study-level points and caveats: Expanded clones tended on average to be more numerous among CD8+ T cells than CD4+. Expanded peripheral T-cell antigen specificity went undetermined.

Measured with immunoSEQ multiplex PCR; TCRdb has only the in-frame clones, and not every one. The data contain about 35,000 clones, about 82% of them singletons. The rearrangement joins TRBV27 to TRBJ2-1; 11 bases fit TRBD2. This receptor was identified in an adult with an advanced solid tumor such as melanoma, head and neck, liver or kidney cancer. Sequences were derived from CD4+ or CD8+ T cells sorted from blood, sampled in a trial of the OX40 agonist ivuxolimab. This CDR3 is CASSVSGRGNEQFF. The CDR3 DNA sequence: TGTGCCAGCAGCGTTAGCGGGAGGGGAAATGAGCAGTTCTTC.